A selection of T cell receptor beta chains follows, all from one sample in a study of cytomegalovirus exposure and HLA in healthy donors. The protocol was immunoSEQ multiplex PCR, while the TCRdb copy is restricted to in-frame clones and leaves out a portion. Here the sample spans some 130,000 clones, approximately 85% being singletons. The sequenced material came from PBMCs. These receptors were taken from a young woman in good health and CMV-seronegative. Each CDR3 is given with its conserved first and last residue. Each record gives: J gene, V gene, CDR3 protein.

J: TRBJ1-5
V: TRBV19
CDR3: CASSINSGGGGNQPQHF

J: TRBJ2-3
V: TRBV19
CDR3: CASSLTSGGVTDTQYF

J: TRBJ2-7
V: TRBV6-5
CDR3: CASPATADEQYF

J: TRBJ2-7
V: TRBV6-5
CDR3: CASRKTGSGEQYF

J: TRBJ1-1
V: TRBV19
CDR3: CASSMDRAMNTEAFF

J: TRBJ2-5
V: TRBV14
CDR3: CASSQIGQPANQETQYF

J: TRBJ2-5
V: TRBV6-6
CDR3: CASSTGTGQETQYF

J: TRBJ1-1
V: TRBV7-3
CDR3: CASSLQKDTEAFF

J: TRBJ2-1
V: TRBV5-1
CDR3: CASSLAYNEQFF

J: TRBJ2-7
V: TRBV10-3
CDR3: CAISDRRQGFPYEQYF

J: TRBJ1-1
V: TRBV7-9
CDR3: CASSLGPEGTEAFF

J: TRBJ2-7
V: TRBV29-1
CDR3: CSVGAPTGISYEQYF

J: TRBJ2-7
V: TRBV2
CDR3: CASSQQGYEQYF

J: TRBJ2-7
V: TRBV7-9
CDR3: CASGNWARYEQYF

J: TRBJ2-5
V: TRBV7-9
CDR3: CASGGEETQYF

J: TRBJ2-2
V: TRBV6-6
CDR3: CASSYHSIRELFF

J: TRBJ1-1
V: TRBV6-1
CDR3: CASMAREVKTEAFF

J: TRBJ2-7
V: TRBV29-1
CDR3: CSVTGQGARYEQYF

J: TRBJ2-3
V: TRBV2
CDR3: CASSGQGATDTQYF

J: TRBJ1-5
V: TRBV28
CDR3: CASSLRADNQPQHF

J: TRBJ1-6
V: TRBV18
CDR3: CASSPDGHNNSPLHF

J: TRBJ1-2
V: TRBV5-1
CDR3: CASSLTGGEYYGYTF

J: TRBJ2-3
V: TRBV27
CDR3: CASRGGPGSTDTQYF

J: TRBJ1-4
V: TRBV6-5
CDR3: CATKIAATNEKLFF

J: TRBJ1-1
V: TRBV29-1
CDR3: CSVEDRGFGTEAFF

J: TRBJ1-1
V: TRBV9
CDR3: CASSARQGWNPNTEAFF

J: TRBJ1-6
V: TRBV7-9
CDR3: CASSLRQGYNSPLHF

J: TRBJ2-2
V: TRBV6-6
CDR3: CASSKTGDTGELFF

J: TRBJ2-3
V: TRBV18
CDR3: CASSPGLTPGVGTDTQYF

J: TRBJ2-6
V: TRBV18
CDR3: CASSPMTGAGANVLTF

J: TRBJ1-5
V: TRBV2
CDR3: CASRRTGGGQPQHF

J: TRBJ2-5
V: TRBV29-1
CDR3: CSANPSGQETQYF

J: TRBJ2-5
V: TRBV5-1
CDR3: CASSLDQGGETQYF

J: TRBJ2-3
V: TRBV19
CDR3: CASSTTGTDTQYF

J: TRBJ2-3
V: TRBV4-2
CDR3: CASSDAGTYHTDTQYF

J: TRBJ1-2
V: TRBV6-6
CDR3: CASSYGGTGYGYTF

J: TRBJ2-4
V: TRBV5-1
CDR3: CASSVTGAKNIQYF

J: TRBJ1-1
V: TRBV10-3
CDR3: CAISEWTDGAEAFF

J: TRBJ2-1
V: TRBV10-3
CDR3: CAIMRDSYNEQFF

J: TRBJ2-7
V: TRBV11-1
CDR3: CASRPTGDEIYEQYF

J: TRBJ2-1
V: TRBV29-1
CDR3: CSVELPNEQFF